The present TCR beta chain was sequenced within a study of T cells in localized non-small cell lung cancer. Regarding this clone: Its antigen is currently unknown.

Here immunoSEQ multiplex PCR was the method, and the copy in TCRdb shows in-frame clones only, minus some. The sample lists 130,000 or so clones; about 89% were seen once. Study conclusions and caveats: As only one tumor region underwent sequencing, heterogeneity remains possible. Across samples, adjacent lung featured a median 57 of the top 100 tumor clones. Uninvolved adjacent lung had more T cell clonality than any other tissue, topping tumor. Higher adjacent-lung clonality was associated with shorter survival.

The CDR3 covers 15 residues. The genes are TRBV1 and TRBJ2-7; TRBD2 is taken as the D call from the table, unchecked against the DNA. TRBV1 is a pseudogene. The receptor's source is an older female donor with stage I lung adenocarcinoma. Sequences were derived from peripheral blood, sampled before any cancer treatment. CDR3 nucleotides: TGCACCAGCAGCCCTCCGGGACTTAATGGGTATGAGCAGTACTTC. This encodes CTSSPPGLNGYEQYF.